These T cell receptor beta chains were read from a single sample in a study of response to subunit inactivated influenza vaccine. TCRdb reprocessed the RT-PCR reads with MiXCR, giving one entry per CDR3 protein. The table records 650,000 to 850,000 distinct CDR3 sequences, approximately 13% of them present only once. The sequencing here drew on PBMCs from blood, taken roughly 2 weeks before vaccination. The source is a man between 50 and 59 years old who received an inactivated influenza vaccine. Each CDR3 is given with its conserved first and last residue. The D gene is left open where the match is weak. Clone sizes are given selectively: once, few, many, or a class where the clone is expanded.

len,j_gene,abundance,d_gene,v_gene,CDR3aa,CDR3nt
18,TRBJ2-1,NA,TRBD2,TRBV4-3,CASSPRTSGGGTYNEQFF,TGCGCCAGCAGCCCTCGGACTAGCGGGGGGGGCACCTACAATGAGCAGTTCTTC
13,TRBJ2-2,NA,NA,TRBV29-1,CSVGTLDTGELFF,TGCAGCGTCGGGACTTTGGACACCGGGGAGCTGTTTTTT
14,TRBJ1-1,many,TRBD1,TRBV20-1,CSASEQGANTEAFF,TGCAGTGCTAGCGAACAGGGGGCGAACACTGAAGCTTTCTTT
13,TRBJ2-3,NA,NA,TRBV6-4,CASSDTLTDTQYF,TGTGCCAGCAGTGACACCCTCACAGATACGCAGTATTTT
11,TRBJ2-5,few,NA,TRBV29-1,CSVQRGETQYF,TGCAGCGTCCAGAGGGGAGAGACCCAGTACTTC
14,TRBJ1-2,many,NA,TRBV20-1,CSAGGAPGHYGYTF,TGCAGTGCGGGGGGCGCCCCAGGCCACTATGGCTACACCTTC
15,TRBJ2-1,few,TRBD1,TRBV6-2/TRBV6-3,CASTDRTLGETEQFF,TGTGCCAGCACGGACAGGACACTAGGGGAGACTGAGCAGTTCTTC
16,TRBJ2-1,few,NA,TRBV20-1,CSASNVGGLNYNEQFF,TGCAGTGCTAGTAATGTCGGGGGCCTAAATTACAATGAGCAGTTCTTC
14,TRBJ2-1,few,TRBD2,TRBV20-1,CSATRTSGYNEQFF,TGCAGTGCTACTAGGACTAGCGGCTACAATGAGCAGTTCTTC
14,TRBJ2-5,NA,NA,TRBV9,CASSTRLGMETQYF,TGTGCCAGCAGCACCCGCTTAGGAATGGAGACCCAGTACTTC
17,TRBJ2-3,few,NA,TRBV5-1,CASSLGPESGHTDTQYF,TGCGCCAGCAGCTTGGGGCCTGAGAGTGGGCACACAGATACGCAGTATTTT
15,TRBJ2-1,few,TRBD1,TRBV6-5,CASSSGQGGRNEQFF,TGTGCCAGCAGTTCGGGACAGGGTGGGCGCAATGAGCAGTTCTTC